One and the same sample provided the 15 T cell receptor beta chains below, sequenced in a study of T cells in Graves' hyperthyroidism and ophthalmopathy. Amplification targeted TCR beta CDR3 regions from RNA transcripts. With the HTBI primer set, the TCR CDR3 went through a first round of RT-PCR. MiXCR was run by TCRdb on the multiplex PCR reads, yielding one entry per CDR3 protein. The data show some 460,000 distinct CDR3 sequences, 15% to 19% seen once. Sequencing was done on a sample of blood. These TCRs come from a woman between 18 and 29 years old with Graves' hyperthyroidism.

The V gene is TRBV14, the J gene TRBJ1-2; D is unresolved. There are 14 residues in the CDR3. Germline CDR1 and CDR2: SGHDN and FVKESK. V was trimmed by 3 bases and J by 3 bases, leaving 11 bases between them. DNA for the CDR3: TGTGCCAGCAGCCATCGGGGAACCGACTATGGCTACACCTTC. It encodes CASSHRGTDYGYTF.

This clonotype was seen ten or more times. This rearrangement joins TRBV3-1 to TRBJ1-2; D uncertain. The CDR3 is made up of 15 amino acids. Germline CDR1 reads LGHDT; CDR2 reads YNNKEL (reference sequence). V lost 1 base and J 0 bases, leaving 9 bases between the germline ends. The CDR3: CASSQVYGANYGYTF. In nucleotides, the CDR3 is TGTGCCAGCAGCCAAGTCTACGGGGCTAACTATGGCTACACCTTC.

In its sample, this clonotype was seen many times. This sequence joins TRBV10-3 and TRBJ2-2; D unresolved. The germline V gene has CDR1 ENHRY and CDR2 SYGVKD. The CDR3 totals 15 residues. V dropped 0 bases and J dropped 5 bases, with 10 bases sitting between them. The CDR3 nucleotides read TGTGCCATCAGTGAGTCGAGGACCGCGACCGGGGAGCTGTTTTTT. Amino acids: CAISESRTATGELFF.

This clonotype was seen repeatedly, ten times or more. The chain has TRBV12-3 or TRBV12-4 and TRBJ2-1; D might be TRBD1 or TRBD2, each matching 6 bases. This CDR3 comprises 13 residues. V gave up 10 bases and J gave up 11 bases, with 21 bases separating them. The CDR3 loop reads CAISGQPGAKQFF. CDR3 nucleotide sequence: TGTGCCATATCAGGACAGCCGGGGGCGAAGCAGTTCTTC.

This clonotype appeared many times. The rearrangement uses TRBV2 and TRBJ2-7, with no clear D. CDR3 length: 11 amino acids. Between the trimmed V and J ends, which lost 6 bases and 3 bases, there was a span of 6 bases. CDR1 is SNHLY, CDR2 FYNNEI, per germline. CDR3 sequence reads: CASRLVYEQYF. DNA of the CDR3: TGTGCCAGCAGGCTAGTCTACGAGCAGTACTTC.

Ten or more counts support this clonotype. V usage is TRBV20-1 and J usage is TRBJ2-1, with TRBD2 matching 10 bases. Per the germline V gene, CDR1 is DFQATT and CDR2 is SNEGSKA (reference sequence). The CDR3 length is 20 residues. Trimming removed 2 bases from V and 0 bases from J; junction bases left unmatched: 16. This CDR3 is CSARTGGVPSGGSSYNEQFF. The CDR3 DNA reads TGCAGTGCTAGAACGGGGGGTGTGCCTAGCGGGGGTAGCTCCTACAATGAGCAGTTCTTC.

This clonotype was picked up a small number of times. The genes are TRBV4-1 and TRBJ2-2; possible D gene TRBD2, 5 bases. With 4 bases removed from V and 3 bases from J, the gap between germline ends came to 12 bases. The CDR3 is made up of 15 amino acids. Germline CDR1 and CDR2: MGHRA and YSYEKL. The CDR3 loop reads CASSPLRGYTGELFF. CDR3 nucleotide sequence: TGCGCCAGCAGCCCCCTTCGGGGATACACCGGGGAGCTGTTTTTT.

The J gene is TRBJ2-5, the V gene TRBV20-1, with unresolved D. Germline V lookup: CDR1 DFQATT, CDR2 SNEGSKA (reference sequence). V was clipped by 0 bases and J by 2 bases, with 10 bases between them. The CDR3 totals 14 residues. The CDR3 DNA reads TGCAGTGCTAGAGATTTCGGCAGGCAAGAGACCCAGTACTTC. Translation: CSARDFGRQETQYF.

This clonotype occurred a few times. The V call is TRBV28, the J call TRBJ2-5, with 9 bases fitting TRBD2. V gave up 4 bases and J gave up 5 bases; unmatched junction bases: 14. CDR3 size: 17 residues. Looked up from germline, CDR1 is MDHEN and CDR2 is SYDVKM. The CDR3 loop is CASSSSGMRGGGETQYF. DNA of the CDR3: TGTGCCAGCAGTTCCTCGGGGATGCGGGGGGGCGGGGAGACCCAGTACTTC.

This chain connects TRBV24-1 to TRBJ2-1, with D possibly TRBD1 on 6 matching bases. V was clipped by 9 bases and J by 2 bases, with 13 bases between them. Germline-derived CDR1 and CDR2 are KGHDR and SFDVKD. This CDR3 has 14 residues. CDR3 sequence reads: CATQIAGAYNEQFF. CDR3 DNA sequence: TGTGCCACCCAAATAGCAGGGGCCTACAATGAGCAGTTCTTC.

The J gene is TRBJ2-1, the V gene TRBV6-1; 9 bases are a match to TRBD1. The trim removed 2 bases at V and 8 bases at J, leaving 4 bases unmatched. The CDR3 totals 14 residues. CDR1 is MNHNS, CDR2 SASEGT, per germline. The chain's CDR3 is CASSELGQGHEQFF. The CDR3 nucleotides read TGTGCCAGCAGTGAATTGGGACAGGGCCATGAGCAGTTCTTC.

At least ten counts were recorded for this clonotype. This sequence joins TRBV7-8 and TRBJ2-7; TRBD2 might be the D (5 bases). The CDR3 covers 13 residues. The V and J ends lost 5 bases and 4 bases respectively, with 12 bases between them. Germline lookup yields CDR1 SGHVS and CDR2 FQNEAQ. CDR3 nucleotide sequence: TGTGCCAGCAGCCCCCCCGGGATTTACGAGCAGTACTTC. It translates to CASSPPGIYEQYF.

At least ten counts were recorded for this clonotype. The V and J genes are TRBV29-1 and TRBJ1-2; 8 bases map to TRBD1. CDR3 length: 16 residues. Germline V lookup: CDR1 SQVTM, CDR2 ANQGSEA. J gave up 3 bases and V 0 bases, and 9 bases lay outside the gene matches. The CDR3 protein is CSVEDPWTGHDYGYTF. The DNA for the CDR3 is TGCAGCGTTGAAGATCCCTGGACAGGGCACGACTATGGCTACACCTTC.

This chain uses TRBV2 with TRBJ1-1, with a tentative D call TRBD1 (5 bases). The ends were cut back, 7 bases at V and 3 bases at J, with 15 bases in the middle. The CDR3 has 14 amino acids. The germline CDR1 and CDR2 sequences are SNHLY and FYNNEI. The CDR3 DNA is TGTGCCAGCATGGACAATCCCGAGGACACTGAAGCTTTCTTT. Protein sequence: CASMDNPEDTEAFF.

This clonotype was detected a few times. The J gene is TRBJ1-2, the V gene TRBV5-1, with D hard to call. The ends were cut back, 2 bases at V and 0 bases at J, with 14 bases in the middle. From germline, CDR1 is SGHRS and CDR2 YFSETQ. The CDR3 extends over 16 amino acids. The CDR3 protein is CASSFGFLSANYGYTF. The CDR3 bases are TGCGCCAGCAGCTTCGGGTTTCTATCGGCTAACTATGGCTACACCTTC.